This TCR beta chain was identified during a study of T cells in Graves' hyperthyroidism and ophthalmopathy. Regions amplified from RNA transcripts were the TCR beta CDR3 regions. First-round RT-PCR with HTBI primers amplified the TCR CDR3 region. TCRdb re-called the multiplex PCR reads through MiXCR, storing one row per CDR3 protein. The table lists about 560,000 distinct CDR3 sequences, about 15% of them singletons. The study enrolled patients aged 18 to 65 with newly diagnosed hyperthyroidism of under 2 months' duration. Germline V gives CDR1 SGHDT, CDR2 YYEEEE. Trimming took 0 bases from V and 6 from J; bases not matched to a gene: 6. The CDR3 sequence is 16 residues long.

This TCR came from a woman aged 25 to 39 with Graves' hyperthyroidism. The specimen was blood. The chain carries TRBV5-6 and TRBJ2-1; 10 bases agree with TRBD2. CDR3 loop: CASSLAAGLASNEQFF. The CDR3 region has the DNA TGTGCCAGCAGCTTGGCCGCGGGACTAGCGAGCAATGAGCAGTTCTTC.